The 9 T cell receptor beta chains listed next were all sequenced from one sample in a study of T-cell memory formation after mild COVID-19. TCRdb reprocessed the 5' RACE reads via MiXCR and lists one record per CDR3 protein. The data contain more than 25,000 distinct CDR3 sequences, about 16% of them singletons. Input material: PBMCs or a T cell subset sorted from them (not recorded which). The receptors here all came from an adult who had mild COVID-19 (a few samples of this study predate the infection). Cell type and time point are not known.

Sample share makes this clonotype medium-sized. The J gene is TRBJ2-2, the V gene TRBV7-2; no clear D gene. V dropped 2 bases and J dropped 3 bases, with 7 bases sitting between them. Germline CDR1 reads SGHTA; CDR2 reads FQGNSA. The CDR3 consists of 14 residues. The CDR3 loop is CASSLNRDTGELFF. In DNA form, the CDR3 reads TGTGCCAGCAGCTTAAATCGGGACACCGGGGAGCTGTTTTTT.

This clonotype was counted at least ten times. V usage is TRBV12-3 or TRBV12-4 and J usage is TRBJ1-2; D remains ambiguous. The CDR3 loop spans 12 amino acids. The ends were cut back, 3 bases at V and 1 base at J, with 3 bases in the middle. The DNA for the CDR3 is TGTGCCAGCAGTTTCAGTAACTATGGCTACACCTTC. It encodes CASSFSNYGYTF.

This chain uses TRBV9 with TRBJ2-1; 10 nucleotides match TRBD1. The CDR3 runs 15 residues. Germline CDR1 is SGDLS and CDR2 is YYNGEE. After removal of 0 bases from V and 5 bases from J, the junction contained 2 bases not matched to a gene. CDR3 protein: CASSVGGQGHNEQFF. As DNA, the CDR3 is TGTGCCAGCAGCGTAGGGGGACAGGGGCACAATGAGCAGTTCTTC.

The V call is TRBV2, the J call TRBJ2-7; no clear D gene. The CDR3 loop spans 15 amino acids. V was pared by 1 base and J by 2 bases, with 12 bases between. Per germline, CDR1 SNHLY and CDR2 FYNNEI. The CDR3: CASSEGRQTTYEQYF. The CDR3 bases are TGTGCCAGCAGTGAAGGCCGCCAAACCACCTACGAGCAGTACTTC.

The rearrangement links TRBV7-2 to TRBJ1-6; D perhaps matches TRBD1 (5 bases). CDR1 SGHTA and CDR2 FQGNSA come from the germline V gene. This CDR3 contains 16 residues. V lost 2 bases to trimming and J lost 7 bases, with 15 bases between them. The CDR3 sequence: CASSLMAQGTNSPLHF. DNA for the CDR3: TGTGCCAGCAGCTTAATGGCTCAGGGAACCAATTCACCCCTCCACTTT.

This clonotype was seen at least ten times. The rearrangement joins TRBV12-3 or TRBV12-4 to TRBJ2-2; D gene ambiguous. There are 15 residues in the CDR3. V was cut by 2 bases and J by 4 bases, with 11 bases left in between. DNA for the CDR3: TGTGCCAGCAGTTTACGGCCAGGCTCCACCGGGGAGCTGTTTTTT. This translates into CASSLRPGSTGELFF.

By its share, this clonotype is medium-sized. The rearrangement links TRBV5-1 to TRBJ2-7, with 12 bases fitting TRBD2. Losses at the gene ends were 0 bases for V and 1 base for J; bases not matched to a gene: 2. CDR1 SGHRS and CDR2 YFSETQ come from the germline V gene. This CDR3 has 16 amino acids. CDR3 amino acids: CASSLGLAGASYEQYF. DNA for the CDR3: TGCGCCAGCAGCTTGGGACTAGCGGGAGCGTCCTACGAGCAGTACTTC.

This clonotype was observed a few times. The chain carries TRBV12-3 or TRBV12-4 and TRBJ2-7; tentative D call: TRBD1 (6 bases). V shed 5 bases and J shed 0 bases, with 14 bases lying between them. This CDR3 has 15 residues. CDR3 nucleotide sequence: TGTGCCAGCAGTCCGACAGGCTCCAGCTCCTACGAGCAGTACTTC. This codes for CASSPTGSSSYEQYF.

This clonotype has ten or more counts. This chain links TRBV6-5 with TRBJ2-3; perhaps TRBD2 as D (6 bases). The length of the CDR3 is 15 residues. Germline CDR1 is MNHEY and CDR2 is SVGAGI. V was pared by 0 bases and J by 4 bases, with 11 bases between. The CDR3 here is CASSYSGRSADTQYF. The DNA for the CDR3 is TGTGCCAGCAGTTACTCCGGGAGATCGGCAGATACGCAGTATTTT.